This T cell receptor beta chain was recovered during a study of blood T cell repertoires in COVID-19. Study-level information: Sites across the United States, Italy and Spain contributed samples from acute and convalescent COVID-19. From T cells, B-cell-depleted T cells, or PBMCs came the material, which was cDNA or gDNA.

The CDR3 runs 15 residues. Unmatched junction bases numbered 11, after V lost 4 bases and J lost 6 bases. Germline V gives CDR1 SGHNT, CDR2 YENEEA. The method was immunoSEQ multiplex PCR; TCRdb's version includes in-frame clones alone and lacks a portion of them. The sample contains 45,000 to 65,000 clones, 90% of which appear only once. This receptor was identified in a woman of 80 years or more with acute or convalescent COVID-19. What was sequenced was peripheral blood. The chain joins TRBV11-3 to TRBJ2-7; TRBD1 aligns across 8 bases. The CDR3 DNA follows: TGTGCCAGCAGCTCTGGACAGGGTCAGGTTCGCGAGCAGTACTTC. Amino acid sequence: CASSSGQGQVREQYF.